This T cell receptor beta chain was sequenced in a study of shared clonotypes between healthy human individuals. This CDR3 contains 15 residues. Trimming cost V 6 bases and J 4 bases; bases outside gene matches: 10. Per the germline V gene, CDR1 is MNHNS and CDR2 is SASEGT. Assay: immunoSEQ multiplex PCR; the TCRdb copy retains only in-frame clones and omits some. The sample records 2 million to 3 million clones, under 95% being singletons. J is TRBJ1-2 and V is TRBV6-1; 8 nucleotides align to TRBD1. The sequence was obtained from a man between 18 and 35 years old in good health. Some clones in this sample may be carry-over from other donors' samples. The sample was naive CD4+ T cells from PBMCs. As for subset: CD45RA+ positively selected. The CDR3 nucleotides are TGTGCCAGCAGAGGTCCCGGGACAGGACCCTATGGCTACACCTTC. It yields the protein CASRGPGTGPYGYTF.